This TCR beta chain appears in the sequencing data of a study of T cell changes during pregnancy in multiple sclerosis. Clones were read by immunoSEQ multiplex PCR, and TCRdb kept only the in-frame ones, dropping some. The table has about 75,000 clones, 90% to 95% seen once. Germline V lookup: CDR1 KGHSH, CDR2 LQKENI. CDR3 size: 14 residues. The V gene end was trimmed by 6 bases and the J gene end by 5 bases; junction bases not matched to a gene: 5. Material: CD4+ T cells from peripheral blood mononuclear cells, obtained after pregnancy. The chain couples TRBV18 to TRBJ2-7; 12 bases fit TRBD2. This clonotype was sampled from a female donor with multiple sclerosis, enrolled in a pregnancy study. CDR3 region: CASSPSGRADEQYF. In DNA, the CDR3 is TGTGCCAGCTCTCCTAGCGGGAGGGCCGACGAGCAGTACTTC.